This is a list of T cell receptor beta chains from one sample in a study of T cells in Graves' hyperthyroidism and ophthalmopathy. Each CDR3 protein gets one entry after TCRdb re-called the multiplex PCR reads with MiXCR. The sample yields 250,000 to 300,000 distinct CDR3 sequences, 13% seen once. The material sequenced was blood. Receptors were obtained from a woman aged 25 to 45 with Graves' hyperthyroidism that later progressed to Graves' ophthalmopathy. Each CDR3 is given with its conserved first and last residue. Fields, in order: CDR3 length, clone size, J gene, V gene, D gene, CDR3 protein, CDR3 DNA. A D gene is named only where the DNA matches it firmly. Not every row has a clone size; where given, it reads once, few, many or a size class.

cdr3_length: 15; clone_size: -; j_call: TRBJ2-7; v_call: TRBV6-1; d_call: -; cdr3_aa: CASSESRLNSYEQYF; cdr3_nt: TGTGCCAGCAGTGAAAGTCGATTGAATTCCTACGAGCAGTACTTC
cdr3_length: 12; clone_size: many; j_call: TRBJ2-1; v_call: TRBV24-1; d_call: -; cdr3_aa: CATSAAYNEQFF; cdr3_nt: TGTGCCACCAGTGCTGCCTACAATGAGCAGTTCTTC
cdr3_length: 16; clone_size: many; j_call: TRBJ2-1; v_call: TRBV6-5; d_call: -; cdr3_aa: CASSYSTVIHSNEQFF; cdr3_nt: TGTGCCAGCAGTTACTCGACGGTAATCCATTCCAATGAGCAGTTCTTC
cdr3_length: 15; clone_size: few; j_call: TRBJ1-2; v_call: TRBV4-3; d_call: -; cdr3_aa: CASSQDPGGDYGYTF; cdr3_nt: TGCGCCAGCAGCCAAGATCCGGGGGGAGACTATGGCTACACCTTC
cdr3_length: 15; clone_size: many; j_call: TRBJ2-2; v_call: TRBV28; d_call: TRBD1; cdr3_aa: CASSFGTGAEGELFF; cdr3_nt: TGTGCCAGCAGTTTCGGGACAGGGGCAGAAGGGGAGCTGTTTTTT
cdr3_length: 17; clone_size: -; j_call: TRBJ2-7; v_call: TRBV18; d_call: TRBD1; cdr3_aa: CASSPPLGQGITYEQYF; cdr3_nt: TGTGCCAGCTCACCACCGTTAGGACAGGGGATAACCTACGAGCAGTACTTC
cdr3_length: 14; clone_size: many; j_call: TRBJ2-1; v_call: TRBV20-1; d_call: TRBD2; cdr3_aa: CSASGLAGVFEQFF; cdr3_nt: TGCAGTGCTTCTGGACTAGCGGGAGTTTTTGAGCAGTTCTTC
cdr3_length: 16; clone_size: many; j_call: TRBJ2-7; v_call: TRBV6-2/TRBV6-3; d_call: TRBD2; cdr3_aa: CASRRPGTSGSYEQYF; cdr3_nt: TGTGCCAGCAGGCGCCCCGGGACTAGCGGGAGCTACGAGCAGTACTTC
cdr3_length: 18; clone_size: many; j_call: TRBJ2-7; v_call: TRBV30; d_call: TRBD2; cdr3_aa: CAWSLRGLAGPPRGEQYF; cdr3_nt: TGTGCCTGGAGTCTGAGAGGACTAGCGGGTCCCCCCCGGGGCGAGCAGTACTTC
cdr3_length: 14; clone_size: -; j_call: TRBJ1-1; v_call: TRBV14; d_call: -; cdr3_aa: CASSPGRMDTEAFF; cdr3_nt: TGTGCCAGCAGCCCGGGACGGATGGACACTGAAGCTTTCTTT
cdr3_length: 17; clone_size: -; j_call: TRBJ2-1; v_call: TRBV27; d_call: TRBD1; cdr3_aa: CASSRFTNRGTYNEQFF; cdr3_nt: TGTGCCAGCTCCCGCTTTACTAACAGGGGAACCTACAATGAGCAGTTCTTC
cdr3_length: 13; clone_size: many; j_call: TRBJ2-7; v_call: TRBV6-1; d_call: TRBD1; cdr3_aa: CASSQIQGDEQYF; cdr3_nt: TGTGCCAGCAGCCAGATTCAGGGGGACGAGCAGTACTTC
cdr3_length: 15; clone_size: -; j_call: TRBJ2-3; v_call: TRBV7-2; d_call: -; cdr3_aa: CASSLQGMNTDTQYF; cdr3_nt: TGTGCCAGCAGCTTACAGGGTATGAACACAGATACGCAGTATTTT
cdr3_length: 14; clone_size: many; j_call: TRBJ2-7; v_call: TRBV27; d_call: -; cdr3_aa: CASSFRREWYEQYF; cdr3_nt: TGTGCCAGCAGTTTTAGGCGGGAATGGTACGAGCAGTACTTC
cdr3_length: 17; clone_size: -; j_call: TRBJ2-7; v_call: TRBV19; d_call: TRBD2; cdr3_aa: CASSLTGTRDPSYEQYF; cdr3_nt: TGTGCCAGTAGTCTCACAGGGACTAGGGACCCCTCCTACGAGCAGTACTTC
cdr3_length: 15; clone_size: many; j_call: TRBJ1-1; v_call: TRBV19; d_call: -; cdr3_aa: CASSIAGLPNTEAFF; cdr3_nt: TGTGCCAGTAGTATAGCAGGCCTACCGAACACTGAAGCTTTCTTT
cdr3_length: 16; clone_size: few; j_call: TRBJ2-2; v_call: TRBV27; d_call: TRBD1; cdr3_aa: CASSLGGQGWSGELFF; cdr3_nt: TGTGCCAGCAGTTTAGGGGGACAGGGTTGGTCCGGGGAGCTGTTTTTT
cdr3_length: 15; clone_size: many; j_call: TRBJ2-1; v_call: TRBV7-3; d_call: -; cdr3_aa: CASSPNLGGYNEQFF; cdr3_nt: TGTGCCAGCAGCCCTAACTTAGGCGGGTACAATGAGCAGTTCTTC
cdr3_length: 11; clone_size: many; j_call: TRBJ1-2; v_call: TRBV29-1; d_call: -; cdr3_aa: CSVVQGNGYTF; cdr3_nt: TGCAGCGTTGTTCAGGGGAATGGCTACACCTTC
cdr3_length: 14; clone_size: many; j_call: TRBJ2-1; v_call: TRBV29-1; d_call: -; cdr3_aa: CSVEDGVPSGEQFF; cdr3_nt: TGCAGCGTTGAAGACGGGGTGCCTTCGGGTGAGCAGTTCTTC
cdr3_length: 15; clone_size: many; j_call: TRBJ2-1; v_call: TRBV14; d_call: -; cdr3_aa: CASSQGAYTHNEQFF; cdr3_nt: TGTGCCAGCAGCCAAGGGGCCTACACCCACAATGAGCAGTTCTTC
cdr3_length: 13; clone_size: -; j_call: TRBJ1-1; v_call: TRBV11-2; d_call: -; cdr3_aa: CASSLGRPTEAFF; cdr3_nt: TGTGCCAGCAGCTTGGGCAGGCCCACTGAAGCTTTCTTT
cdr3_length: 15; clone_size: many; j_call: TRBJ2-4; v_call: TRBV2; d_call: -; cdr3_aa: CASSGDVGTKNIQYF; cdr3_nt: TGTGCCAGCAGCGGGGACGTGGGAACCAAAAACATTCAGTACTTC